Listed below are T cell receptor beta chains from one sample, sequenced in a study of regulatory T cells in long-lasting Graves disease. TCRdb reanalysed the multiplex PCR reads using MiXCR and keeps one entry per CDR3 protein. The sample yields under 500,000 distinct CDR3 sequences, around 21% seen once. The specimen was peripheral blood mononuclear cells (PBMCs), collected when the disease was refractory, from a patient treated with antithyroid drugs. The receptors shown here come from a female donor with Graves disease. CDR3s include the opening cysteine and the closing phenylalanine or tryptophan. A D gene is named only where the DNA matches it firmly. Clone sizes are given selectively: once, few, many, or a class where the clone is expanded.

>many|TRBD1|TRBV10-3|TRBJ2-7
TGTGCCAGTTCTGACAGGGCAGGCTACGAGCAGTACTTC
CASSDRAGYEQYF
>NA|TRBD2|TRBV13|TRBJ2-7
TGTGCCAGCAGCTTAAAATCCGGACTAGCAGCCTACGAGCAGTACTTC
CASSLKSGLAAYEQYF
>NA|NA|TRBV24-1|TRBJ2-2
TGTGCCACCAGTCCCCCCGCAACCGGGGAGCTGTTTTTT
CATSPPATGELFF
>few|TRBD1|TRBV5-1|TRBJ1-6
TGCGCCAGCACCCGGACAGGGGATTCACCCCTCCACTTT
CASTRTGDSPLHF
>NA|NA|TRBV3-1|TRBJ1-3
TGTGCCAGCAGCCATCTACGGAGCTCTGGAAACACCATATATTTT
CASSHLRSSGNTIYF
>few|TRBD1|TRBV19|TRBJ2-2
TGTGCCAGTAGTAAGACAGGGGGGAACACCGGGGAGCTGTTTTTT
CASSKTGGNTGELFF
>NA|TRBD1|TRBV20-1|TRBJ1-5
TGCAGTGCTGCCGGACAGGGGGCGAATCAGCCCCAGCATTTT
CSAAGQGANQPQHF
>NA|TRBD1|TRBV11-2|TRBJ1-4
TGTGCCAGCAGCTTAGGGCAGGGGGCAGGAGCTAATGAAAAACTGTTTTTT
CASSLGQGAGANEKLFF
>NA|NA|TRBV29-1|TRBJ2-7
TGCAGCGTTACCAATAACTACGAGCAGTACTTC
CSVTNNYEQYF
>few|TRBD2|TRBV9|TRBJ2-7
TGTGCCAGCAGCCCTAGCGGGCACTCCTACGAGCAGTACTTC
CASSPSGHSYEQYF
>NA|NA|TRBV6-1|TRBJ2-6
TGTGCCACCAAGTCTGGGGCCAACGTCCTGACTTTC
CATKSGANVLTF
>few|NA|TRBV12-3/TRBV12-4|TRBJ2-1
TGTGCCAGCAGGCTCGAAGCCTACAATGAGCAGTTCTTC
CASRLEAYNEQFF
>many|NA|TRBV27|TRBJ1-5
TGTGCCAGCAGTTTATTTGGGGGGCTAAACAATCAGCCCCAGCATTTT
CASSLFGGLNNQPQHF
>NA|TRBD1|TRBV18|TRBJ1-1
TGTGCCAGCTCACCAACTGGACAGGGTGGAAGAACTGAAGCTTTCTTT
CASSPTGQGGRTEAFF
>NA|NA|TRBV30|TRBJ1-6
TGTGCCTGGAGTGTGGTAGCAGTAAATTCACCCCTCCACTTT
CAWSVVAVNSPLHF
>few|TRBD2|TRBV11-1|TRBJ2-7
TGTGCCAGCAGCTTTCCTCGGGGGTCGGACGGGACTAGCGGACTGTACGAGCAGTACTTC
CASSFPRGSDGTSGLYEQYF
>NA|NA|TRBV28|TRBJ2-7
TGTGCCAGCAGCCCCACCGTAGGGGTTGGGAGATACGAGCAGTACTTC
CASSPTVGVGRYEQYF
>few|TRBD1|TRBV10-3|TRBJ2-5
TGTGCCATCAGTGAGACCGGGACAGGGGGCCGGGAGACCCAGTACTTC
CAISETGTGGRETQYF
>once|NA|TRBV29-1|TRBJ2-2
TGCAGCGTTGATAACACCGGGGAGCTGTTTTTT
CSVDNTGELFF
>NA|TRBD1|TRBV27|TRBJ2-1
TGTGCCAGCAGTTCCGCAGGGGGTCGATACAATGAGCAGTTCTTC
CASSSAGGRYNEQFF
>NA|NA|TRBV6-2/TRBV6-3|TRBJ2-1
TGTGCCAGCAGTGGGAACTACAATGAGCAGTTCTTC
CASSGNYNEQFF
>many|TRBD2|TRBV10-3|TRBJ2-7
TGTGCCATCAGTGGGAGCGGGGAGGGCTACGAGCAGTACTTC
CAISGSGEGYEQYF
>NA|NA|TRBV5-5|TRBJ2-2
TGTGCCAGCAGCTTGGTTGCCGGCGGAGTGAACACCGGGGAGCTGTTTTTT
CASSLVAGGVNTGELFF
>few|NA|TRBV30|TRBJ2-1
TGTGCAACGAACCGGTTTATGAATGAGCAGTTCTTC
CATNRFMNEQFF
>many|NA|TRBV2|TRBJ1-2
TGTGCCAGCAGTGAAGCCCAGGGAGGGGGCTACACCTTC
CASSEAQGGGYTF
>NA|TRBD2|TRBV25-1|TRBJ2-7
TGTGCCAGCAGTGGGGGACTAGCGGGAACTTACTCCTACGAGCAGTACTTC
CASSGGLAGTYSYEQYF
>few|NA|TRBV30|TRBJ1-5
TGTGCCTGGAGTGTACTGCTGGGTCAGCCCCAGCATTTT
CAWSVLLGQPQHF
>NA|NA|TRBV7-2|TRBJ2-1
TGTGCCAGCAGCTTAGCCCGAGGATCCTACAATGAGCAGTTCTTC
CASSLARGSYNEQFF
>many|NA|TRBV2|TRBJ2-7
TGTGCCAGCTCCGACACCGTCTACGAGCAGTACTTC
CASSDTVYEQYF
>many|TRBD1|TRBV11-2|TRBJ2-6
TGTGCCAGCAGGATAAGGGACAGGGAAAGTGGGGCCAACGTCCTGACTTTC
CASRIRDRESGANVLTF
>NA|TRBD2|TRBV24-1|TRBJ2-2
TGTGCCACCAGTGACTCTAGAAGCGGGAGTGGCCCCGGGGAGCTGTTTTTT
CATSDSRSGSGPGELFF
>few|NA|TRBV27|TRBJ1-4
TGTGCCAGCAGTTTATTTGGGAATGAAAAACTGTTTTTT
CASSLFGNEKLFF
>many|NA|TRBV6-1|TRBJ1-1
TGTGCCAGCAGTGGATGGTGGGCTGCTCCGAACACTGAAGCTTTCTTT
CASSGWWAAPNTEAFF
>few|NA|TRBV10-2|TRBJ1-6
TGCGCCAGCAGTGAGTCGGGACGGACTCATAATTCACCCCTCCACTTT
CASSESGRTHNSPLHF
>many|TRBD1|TRBV6-1|TRBJ1-4
TGTGCCAGCATGACAGGGCGATCCGCAACTAATGAAAAACTGTTTTTT
CASMTGRSATNEKLFF
>many|TRBD2|TRBV6-1|TRBJ2-7
TGTGCCAGCAGTGTCGGCGGGAGGGCCTACGAGCAGTACTTC
CASSVGGRAYEQYF
>few|NA|TRBV20-1|TRBJ2-7
TGCAGTGCTACGGGTGGGGCCCGCTACGAGCAGTACTTC
CSATGGARYEQYF
>many|TRBD1|TRBV28|TRBJ2-5
TGTGCCAGCAGTACCGGACAGGGGGTGCGACAAGAGACCCAGTACTTC
CASSTGQGVRQETQYF
>NA|NA|TRBV7-2|TRBJ2-5
TGTGCCAGCACCCCGGGGGCCCAAGAGACCCAGTACTTC
CASTPGAQETQYF
>few|NA|TRBV19|TRBJ1-5
TGTGCCAGTAGTTTCGGGGCTTATCAGCCCCAGCATTTT
CASSFGAYQPQHF
>many|TRBD1|TRBV2|TRBJ1-2
TGTGCCAGCAGTGGGGCACAGGGGGCAGGGGGCTACACCTTC
CASSGAQGAGGYTF
>NA|NA|TRBV19|TRBJ1-1
TGTGCCAGTAGTATATCCTTCAGACAGTTGAACACTGAAGCTTTCTTT
CASSISFRQLNTEAFF
>few|NA|TRBV30|TRBJ2-7
TGTGCCTGGAGTGTACTGGGGGACTCCTACGAGCAGTACTTC
CAWSVLGDSYEQYF
>NA|NA|TRBV6-1|TRBJ2-1
TGTGCCAGCAGTGCCGTGACAGGAGGTAATGAGCAGTTCTTC
CASSAVTGGNEQFF
>NA|NA|TRBV2|TRBJ2-3
TGTGCCAGCAGTGAATTACGCACAGATACGCAGTATTTT
CASSELRTDTQYF
>few|NA|TRBV10-1|TRBJ2-2
TGCGCCAGCAGTGAAAGTAGGAGTAACACCGGGGAGCTGTTTTTT
CASSESRSNTGELFF
>few|NA|TRBV7-2|TRBJ1-1
TGTGCCAGCAGCCGACGCGGGGTCATGAACACTGAAGCTTTCTTT
CASSRRGVMNTEAFF
>few|TRBD1|TRBV7-2|TRBJ2-7
TGTGCCAGCAGCTTACAGGGGGCAACGGGGGAGCAGTACTTC
CASSLQGATGEQYF
>NA|TRBD2|TRBV10-3|TRBJ2-1
TGTGCCATCAGTGAGTCGACTCCGGCTAGCGGGAGAAGTGGGGGGTCTCAGCAGTTCTTC
CAISESTPASGRSGGSQQFF
>few|TRBD2|TRBV18|TRBJ2-7
TGTGCCAGCTCACCACCCTCCGCGGGAGGGCCACACGAGCAGTACTTC
CASSPPSAGGPHEQYF
>many|NA|TRBV12-3/TRBV12-4|TRBJ1-1
TGTGCCAGCAGTAGCAGGGCGGGGACTGAAGCTTTCTTT
CASSSRAGTEAFF
>few|NA|TRBV10-3|TRBJ2-6
TGTGCCACCGCAGTTCCTGGGGCCAACGTCCTGACTTTC
CATAVPGANVLTF